A selection of T cell receptor beta chains follows, all from one sample in a study of blood T cells in healthy people across ages. Each CDR3 protein gets one entry after TCRdb re-called the 5' RACE reads with MiXCR. Counted here are over 1,500,000 distinct CDR3 sequences, 30% to 40% occurring once; the ten biggest clones make up around 23%. Input material: blood. The receptors shown here come from a human donor in good health. Each CDR3 is given with its conserved first and last residue. D genes are given only for firm matches. Size values are once, few and many counts, or a class for expanded clones, and some rows have none.

J | D | size | V | DNA | CDR3
TRBJ2-5 | NA | few | TRBV27 | TGTGCCAGCAGTCGGTTGGGTAGGGAGGAGACCCAGTACTTC | CASSRLGREETQYF
TRBJ1-1 | NA | NA | TRBV19 | TGTGCCAGTAGTATTGACAGTACGAACACTGAAGCTTTCTTT | CASSIDSTNTEAFF
TRBJ1-4 | NA | once | TRBV7-9 | TGTGCCAGCAGCTTAGTGCTACAGAGAGCAACTAATGAAAAACTGTTTTTT | CASSLVLQRATNEKLFF
TRBJ2-3 | TRBD2 | few | TRBV7-3 | TGTGCCAGCAGCTTAAATAGCGGGGGGTCCACAGATACGCAGTATTTT | CASSLNSGGSTDTQYF
TRBJ2-1 | NA | once | TRBV20-1 | TGCAGTGCCCGATTCGGAGGGGCGTCCTACAATGAGCAGTTCTTC | CSARFGGASYNEQFF
TRBJ2-1 | NA | NA | TRBV7-2 | TGTGCCAGCAGCTTACTATCCGGGGCAGGAACCTACAATGAGCAGTTCTTC | CASSLLSGAGTYNEQFF
TRBJ2-2 | TRBD1 | NA | TRBV2 | TGTGCCAGCAACAGGGGACGTGGTGCCGGGGAGCTGTTTTTT | CASNRGRGAGELFF
TRBJ1-2 | NA | NA | TRBV6-5 | TGTGCCAGCAGTTCACAGGGTGGCTACACCTTC | CASSSQGGYTF
TRBJ2-3 | TRBD2 | NA | TRBV6-1 | TGTGCCAGCAGTGTTAGGACTAGCGGGGCCTCAGGTACGCAGTATTTT | CASSVRTSGASGTQYF
TRBJ2-3 | NA | NA | TRBV20-1 | TGCAGTGCTGATTCCCGCAGGGGAGGGCCAGATACGCAGTATTTT | CSADSRRGGPDTQYF
TRBJ2-7 | NA | few | TRBV7-8 | TGTGCCAGCAGCGCCTCGGACGGCTACGAGCAGTACTTC | CASSASDGYEQYF
TRBJ1-6 | NA | NA | TRBV6-2/TRBV6-3 | TGTGCCAGCAGCCTCCAGGTCCGGAATTCACCCCTCCACTTT | CASSLQVRNSPLHF
TRBJ1-2 | TRBD1 | NA | TRBV30 | TGTGCCTGGAACCCGGACAGGGGGCGCAGTGACTATGGCTACACCTTC | CAWNPDRGRSDYGYTF
TRBJ2-1 | NA | NA | TRBV5-8 | TGTGCCACCCAAGGATCCTACTACAATGAGCAGTTCTTC | CATQGSYYNEQFF
TRBJ1-2 | NA | NA | TRBV7-2 | TGTGCCAGCAGCACCGTTTGGAGCGATGGCTACACCTTC | CASSTVWSDGYTF
TRBJ2-1 | NA | NA | TRBV10-3 | TGTGCCACCTCTAGGGGCGATGAGCAGTTCTTC | CATSRGDEQFF
TRBJ2-1 | TRBD1 | NA | TRBV9 | TGTGCCAGCGCGGGACAGGGGGCTCCCCGCTCCTACAATGAGCAGTTCTTC | CASAGQGAPRSYNEQFF
TRBJ2-3 | TRBD2 | NA | TRBV29-1 | TGCAGCGTTCCCCTAGCGGGGGGGAGAGATACGCAGTATTTT | CSVPLAGGRDTQYF
TRBJ1-1 | NA | few | TRBV4-1 | TGCGCCAGCAGCCCGCACGCGGGGTCGCCTGAAGCTTTCTTT | CASSPHAGSPEAFF
TRBJ2-5 | NA | NA | TRBV5-5 | TGTGCCAGCAGCTCCTCCGCGGGGGCCTCTCAGTACTTC | CASSSSAGASQYF
TRBJ2-3 | NA | NA | TRBV20-1 | TGCAGTGCTAGTCCCAGGGTCCGGTGGGATACGCAGTATTTT | CSASPRVRWDTQYF
TRBJ2-1 | TRBD2 | NA | TRBV18 | TGTGCCAGCTCACGAGTGAATAGCGGGGGGGCCTACAATGAGCAGTTCTTC | CASSRVNSGGAYNEQFF
TRBJ1-5 | TRBD1 | NA | TRBV6-2/TRBV6-3 | TGTGCCAGCAGTTACTCACCGTTGGGACAGCTCGATCAGCCCCAGCATTTT | CASSYSPLGQLDQPQHF
TRBJ1-5 | NA | many | TRBV9 | TGTGCCAGCAGCGTAGGGGGAAGCAATCAGCCCCAGCATTTT | CASSVGGSNQPQHF
TRBJ2-3 | TRBD1 | NA | TRBV15 | TGTGCCACCAGCAGACCCGACCGGGACAGACACACAGATACGCAGTATTTT | CATSRPDRDRHTDTQYF
TRBJ1-5 | NA | once | TRBV6-6 | TGTGCCAGCCTACGTGGGTACAATCAGCCCCAGCATTTT | CASLRGYNQPQHF
TRBJ2-3 | NA | NA | TRBV13 | TGTGCCAGCAGCCCGTGGGGCGGGGAGGACACAGATACGCAGTATTTT | CASSPWGGEDTDTQYF
TRBJ2-7 | NA | NA | TRBV7-9 | TGTGCCAGCAGCCCATCGGGCGCCGGAGAGCAGTACTTC | CASSPSGAGEQYF
TRBJ1-4 | NA | NA | TRBV4-3 | TGCGCCAGCAGCCGCCTTCTTCACCAGGATGAAAAACTGTTTTTT | CASSRLLHQDEKLFF
TRBJ2-2 | NA | NA | TRBV7-9 | TGTGCCAGCAGGACTACCGGGACCCGGAGCATCGGGGAGCTGTTTTTT | CASRTTGTRSIGELFF
TRBJ2-1 | NA | NA | TRBV10-3 | TGTGCCATCAGTGAGGGCCAGCGGGTCTACAATGAGCAGTTCTTC | CAISEGQRVYNEQFF
TRBJ2-7 | NA | NA | TRBV29-1 | TGCAGCGTGCAGGGCGACGAGCAGTACTTC | CSVQGDEQYF
TRBJ2-5 | TRBD2 | few | TRBV29-1 | TGCAGCGTGGGGAGAAATAGCGGGGGCTCAGGGACCCAGTACTTC | CSVGRNSGGSGTQYF